These 30 T cell receptor beta chains originate from one sample sequenced in a study of early T cells in non-severe SARS-CoV-2 infection. In TCRdb, the 5' RACE reads were re-called with MiXCR into one record per CDR3 protein. The sample shows 60,000 or so distinct CDR3 sequences, around an eighth of them seen only once. Material: whole blood. These receptors originate from an adult who was a healthcare worker with PCR-confirmed SARS-CoV-2 infection or an uninfected control (not recorded which).

A remark on this clonotype: A much larger clone differs from this one at a single base, so this may be a read error. V is TRBV7-8 and J is TRBJ2-1; D is unresolved. Germline V CDR1 and CDR2: SGHVS, FQNEAQ. The CDR3 is made up of 13 amino acids. CDR3: CASSQSSHNEQFF. The CDR3 DNA follows: TGTGCCAGCAGCCAAAGCTCCCACAATGAGCAGTTCTTC.

This clonotype showed up many times. The genes are TRBV7-6 and TRBJ1-6; the D gene is possibly TRBD1 (6 bases). V lost 0 bases, J lost 0 bases, and 9 bases lay in between. Germline loops: CDR1 SGHVS, CDR2 FNYEAQ. The CDR3 sequence is 17 residues long. The CDR3 protein is CASSLAQGSSYNSPLHF. As DNA, the CDR3 is TGTGCCAGCAGCTTAGCGCAGGGGAGCTCCTATAATTCACCCCTCCACTTT.

This clonotype was detected only a few times. CDR3 DNA sequence: TGCGCCAGCAGCTTTGGGACTAGCGGCACAGATACGCAGTATTTT. Translated: CASSFGTSGTDTQYF. The rearrangement joins TRBV5-1 to TRBJ2-3; the match to TRBD2 covers 10 bases. CDR3 length: 15 residues. After removal of 2 bases from V and 1 base from J, the junction contained 1 base not matched to a gene. Germline V gene lookup returns CDR1 SGHRS and CDR2 YFSETQ.

The chain uses TRBV12-3 or TRBV12-4 and TRBJ2-6, with unresolved D. There are 15 residues in the CDR3. V lost 4 bases, J lost 0 bases, and 7 bases lay in between. The CDR3: CASSSLRSGANVLTF. The CDR3 bases are TGTGCCAGCAGTTCACTACGCTCTGGGGCCAACGTCCTGACTTTC.

The table lists this clonotype with many counts. The gene calls are TRBV6-5 and TRBJ2-5, with D perhaps TRBD2 (5 bases). The V end was cut by 6 bases, the J end by 4 bases, with 18 bases between. CDR1 and CDR2 from the germline V gene are MNHEY and SVGAGI. This CDR3 is built from 15 residues. CDR3 DNA: TGTGCCAGCAGGAACGGAGGTTTGGGCAGAGAGACCCAGTACTTC. Translating it yields CASRNGGLGRETQYF.

In DNA form, the CDR3 reads TGTGCCAGCAGCTCTTCTCGGGGCTCCTACGAGCAGTACTTC. Encoded protein: CASSSSRGSYEQYF. V and J are TRBV7-2 and TRBJ2-7, with D tentatively TRBD2 (5 bases). V lost 4 bases to trimming and J lost 0 bases, with 10 bases between them. CDR1 and CDR2 from the germline V gene are SGHTA and FQGNSA. This CDR3 comprises 14 residues.

V is TRBV24-1 and J is TRBJ2-3; 10 nucleotides agree with TRBD2. The CDR3 is made up of 16 amino acids. Germline V lookup: CDR1 KGHDR, CDR2 SFDVKD. V trimming: 3 bases; J trimming: 2 bases; junction bases outside the gene matches: 4. The CDR3 bases are TGTGCCACCAGTGATCCCGGACTAGCGGTCACAGATACGCAGTATTTT. Its protein is CATSDPGLAVTDTQYF.

This clonotype was recorded at least ten times. The gene calls are TRBV6-5 and TRBJ1-5; unclear D gene. Germline-derived CDR1 and CDR2 are MNHEY and SVGAGI. The V gene lost 8 bases and the J gene lost 3 bases, with 11 bases spanning the gap. The CDR3 runs 13 residues. CDR3 in amino acids: CASRGRVNQPQHF. In DNA form, the CDR3 reads TGTGCCAGCCGAGGCCGGGTCAATCAGCCCCAGCATTTT.

This clonotype has at least ten counts. V is TRBV5-1 and J is TRBJ1-2; D gene unclear. V gave up 0 bases and J gave up 2 bases, with 8 bases separating them. Germline V CDR1 and CDR2: SGHRS, YFSETQ. There are 14 residues in the CDR3. The DNA of the CDR3 is TGCGCCAGCAGCTTGGCCGGGCGGAACTATGGCTACACCTTC. It encodes CASSLAGRNYGYTF.

V is TRBV9 and J is TRBJ1-6, with 10 bases identical to TRBD1. V trimming: 8 bases; J trimming: 7 bases; junction bases outside the gene matches: 3. This CDR3 region has 13 residues. CDR1 and CDR2 from the germline V gene are SGDLS and YYNGEE. In DNA form, the CDR3 reads TGTGCCAGTGGGACAGGGGTCAATTCACCCCTCCACTTT. This gives the protein CASGTGVNSPLHF.

This clonotype has just a few counts. The chain uses TRBV28 and TRBJ1-1; the D is unclear. Trimming shortened V by 7 bases and J by 2 bases, and 14 bases separated the two germline ends. The CDR3 consists of 14 residues. Per germline, CDR1 MDHEN and CDR2 SYDVKM. This CDR3 is CASTRPPVNTEAFF. The DNA of the CDR3 is TGTGCCAGCACCCGTCCCCCAGTTAACACTGAAGCTTTCTTT. Together with reference TRBV28 and TRBJ1-1, the CDR3 gives the full variable domain: DVKVTQSSRYLVKRTGEKVFLECVQDMDHENMFWYRQDPGLGLRLIYFSYDVKMKEKGDIPEGYSVSREKKERFSLILESASTNQTSMYLCASTRPPVNTEAFFGQGTRLTVV.

This clonotype has ten or more counts. The V gene is TRBV7-2, the J gene TRBJ1-1, with D possibly matching TRBD1 (5 bases). The CDR3 consists of 14 residues. CDR1 SGHTA and CDR2 FQGNSA come from the germline V gene. V lost 1 base and J lost 10, with 16 bases in between. The CDR3 DNA reads as TGTGCCAGCAGCTTAGGGGATTATCCTGGGGGAGCTTTCTTT. Its translation is CASSLGDYPGGAFF.

This chain uses TRBV7-2 with TRBJ1-6, with 7 bases aligning to TRBD1. Germline CDR1 reads SGHTA; CDR2 reads FQGNSA. V lost 1 base and J lost 16; bases outside the gene matches: 13. The CDR3 totals 15 residues. CDR3 in DNA: TGTGCCAGCAGCTTAGGACCCTCAGGGACAGCCCGGCTCCACTTT. Its protein is CASSLGPSGTARLHF.

There are a few counts of this clonotype. The rearrangement uses TRBV5-4 and TRBJ2-7, with D tentatively TRBD2 (5 bases). The CDR3 runs to 15 residues. Germline V gives CDR1 SGHNT, CDR2 YYREEE (reference sequence). The germline V and J ends were trimmed by 0 bases and 0 bases, with 10 bases remaining between them. CDR3 bases: TGTGCCAGCAGCTTGGGCGGGCCGGGCTCCTACGAGCAGTACTTC. Translation: CASSLGGPGSYEQYF.

This chain connects TRBV11-2 to TRBJ1-2; maybe TRBD1 (5 bases). The germline gives CDR1 SGHAT, CDR2 FQNNGV. This CDR3 has 13 amino acids. V was trimmed by 3 bases and J by 6 bases, leaving 11 bases between them. In DNA, the CDR3 is TGTGCCAGCAGCTTTTACCAGGGTGATGGCTACACCTTC. Translated: CASSFYQGDGYTF.

In its sample, this clonotype was seen a few times. The chain recombines TRBV10-2 with TRBJ1-5; the match to TRBD1 covers 11 bases. In germline, CDR1 is WSHSY, CDR2 SAAADI. CDR3 length: 14 amino acids. J lost 7 bases, V lost 8 bases, and 7 bases had no gene match. The DNA of the CDR3 is TGCGCCAGCGGTCGTGGGACAGGGGGACAGCCCCAGCATTTT. Translating it yields CASGRGTGGQPQHF.

A few counts support this clonotype. This sequence joins TRBV19 and TRBJ1-5; 8 bases align to TRBD1. This CDR3 is built from 15 residues. Germline assignment: CDR1 LNHDA and CDR2 SQIVND (reference sequence). Losses at the gene ends were 7 bases for V and 4 bases for J; bases not matched to a gene: 9. The CDR3 region has the DNA TGTGCCAGTAACCGAGGGACAGGAGTGAATCAGCCCCAGCATTTT. Translation: CASNRGTGVNQPQHF.

This clonotype showed up many times. J is TRBJ2-5 and V is TRBV5-1, with 9 bases aligning to TRBD1. Germline V gene sequence: CDR1 SGHRS, CDR2 YFSETQ. The ends lost 2 bases at V and 4 bases at J; junction bases unmatched: 6. The CDR3 runs 15 residues. In nucleotides, the CDR3 is TGCGCCAGCAGCTTAGCGGACAGGGGAGGAGAGACCCAGTACTTC. Its protein product is CASSLADRGGETQYF.

This clonotype came up many times. V usage is TRBV2 and J usage is TRBJ1-5; D remains unclear. Per germline, CDR1 SNHLY and CDR2 FYNNEI. V lost 8 bases, J lost 0 bases, and 14 bases lay in between. The CDR3 consists of 15 residues. CDR3 in DNA: TGTGCCAGCCGCGAAAGGCAGGTTAGCAATCAGCCCCAGCATTTT. Protein product: CASRERQVSNQPQHF.

The chain has TRBV18 and TRBJ2-5; D gene unclear. The CDR3 has 15 residues. Per the germline V gene, CDR1 is KGHSH and CDR2 is LQKENI. V was pared by 6 bases and J by 9 bases, with 23 bases between. Here the CDR3 DNA reads TGTGCCAGCTCGCCAGCCTCGGCCCGACTCCGGTCCCAGTACTTC. Its translation: CASSPASARLRSQYF.

V is TRBV3-1 and J is TRBJ1-2; D may be TRBD1 (5 bases). There are 12 residues in the CDR3. The germline V gene encodes CDR1 LGHDT and CDR2 YNNKEL (reference sequence). V was clipped by 5 bases and J by 10 bases, with 14 bases between them. CDR3 amino acids: CASSSDSSYYTF. The CDR3 nucleotides are TGTGCCAGCAGCTCAGACAGCTCATACTACACCTTC. The whole variable domain, filled in from reference TRBV3-1 and TRBJ1-2, reads DTAVSQTPKYLVTQMGNDKSIKCEQNLGHDTMYWYKQDSKKFLKIMFSYNNKELIINETVPNRFSPKSPDKAHLNLHINSLELGDSAVYFCASSSDSSYYTFGSGTRLTVV.

In this sample, this clonotype turned up many times. The rearrangement uses TRBV12-3 or TRBV12-4 and TRBJ2-3; the match to TRBD2 covers 10 bases. J lost 6 bases, V lost 3 bases, and 6 bases had no gene match. This CDR3 region has 15 residues. CDR3 nucleotides: TGTGCCAGCAGTTTGGGGCCTAGCGGGAGTGATACGCAGTATTTT. The encoded protein is CASSLGPSGSDTQYF.

The V gene is TRBV11-2, the J gene TRBJ2-1, with 12 nucleotides matching TRBD2. In germline, CDR1 is SGHAT, CDR2 FQNNGV. This CDR3 comprises 16 residues. V gave up 1 base and J gave up 3 bases; unmatched junction bases: 1. In DNA form, the CDR3 reads TGTGCCAGCAGCTTAGGGGGACTAGCGGGCTACAATGAGCAGTTCTTC. Translating it yields CASSLGGLAGYNEQFF.

This clonotype was seen a few times. The chain employs TRBV7-9 and TRBJ2-1; 14 bases line up with TRBD2. V was pared by 1 base and J by 7 bases, with 9 bases of the junction left unmatched. This CDR3 comprises 18 residues. The V gene's germline CDR1 is SEHNR and CDR2 FQNEAQ (reference sequence). CDR3 protein: CASSLVRGLAGEGNEQFF. Written as DNA, the CDR3 is TGTGCCAGCAGCTTAGTTAGGGGACTAGCGGGAGAGGGAAATGAGCAGTTCTTC. Full variable domain (remainder filled in from reference TRBV7-9 and TRBJ2-1): DTGVSQNPRHKITKRGQNVTFRCDPISEHNRLYWYRQTLGQGPEFLTYFQNEAQLEKSRLLSDRFSAERPKGSFSTLEIQRTEQGDSAMYLCASSLVRGLAGEGNEQFFGPGTRLTVL.

This chain connects TRBV3-1 to TRBJ2-1; TRBD2 agrees at 12 bases. V trimming: 5 bases; J trimming: 0 bases; junction bases outside the gene matches: 14. Germline-derived CDR1 and CDR2 are LGHDT and YNNKEL (reference sequence). The CDR3 runs to 20 residues. CDR3 bases: TGTGCCAGCAGCTTCCCCGGGCGACTAGCGGGAGCCAACTCCTACAATGAGCAGTTCTTC. It is translated as CASSFPGRLAGANSYNEQFF.

Comments on this clonotype: Possible read error: a much larger clone is one base away. The J gene is TRBJ2-2, the V gene TRBV27, with D possibly TRBD1 on 6 matching bases. The CDR3 spans 13 residues. CDR1 is MNHEY and CDR2 is SMNVEV in the germline V gene (reference sequence). CDR3 DNA sequence: TGTACCAGCAGCCGACAGGTCCACGGGGAGCTGTTTTTT. It translates to CTSSRQVHGELFF.

This clonotype was detected only a few times. The DNA for the CDR3 is TGTGCCAGCAGTCATCACCGGGACAGGGTAACCTCTGCTGAGCAGTTCTTC. Protein sequence: CASSHHRDRVTSAEQFF. The chain has TRBV7-6 and TRBJ2-1; 9 bases line up with TRBD1. Germline assignment: CDR1 SGHVS and CDR2 FNYEAQ. This CDR3 spans 17 amino acids. J gave up 9 bases and V 6 bases, and 18 bases lay outside the gene matches.

This clonotype was counted at least ten times. The chain uses TRBV12-3 or TRBV12-4 and TRBJ2-7; tentatively, D is TRBD2 (7 bases). Trimming cost V 4 bases and J 4 bases, with 14 bases left between them. The CDR3 consists of 14 residues. CDR3 sequence (DNA): TGTGCCAGCAGTTCCGGGGGGCCCGAGTACGAGCAGTACTTC. Protein: CASSSGGPEYEQYF.

The chain employs TRBV6-5 and TRBJ2-3, with 12 bases identical to TRBD2. The CDR3 is 17 residues long. From germline, CDR1 is MNHEY and CDR2 SVGAGI. The trim removed 4 bases at V and 4 bases at J, leaving 9 bases unmatched. CDR3 coding DNA: TGTGCCAGCAGTTCACTAGCGGGAGGATTAGGGGCAGATACGCAGTATTTT. Its protein product is CASSSLAGGLGADTQYF.

This clonotype occurred many times. CDR3 DNA sequence: TGCAGTGCTACGGGAGTGGGGGGCACAGATACGCAGTATTTT. Amino acid sequence: CSATGVGGTDTQYF. The J gene is TRBJ2-3, the V gene TRBV20-1; tentatively, D is TRBD2 (6 bases). The CDR3 extends over 14 amino acids. Germline V gene lookup returns CDR1 DFQATT and CDR2 SNEGSKA (reference sequence). Trimming stripped 4 bases from V and 1 base from J, with 12 bases between.